A single sample gave rise to the 31 T cell receptor beta chains below, sequenced in a study of T cell responses to AZD1222 COVID-19 vaccine. The table came from immunoSEQ multiplex PCR; TCRdb's copy has only in-frame clones and leaves some out. The sample yields about 97,000 clones, around 89% seen once. The material sequenced was peripheral blood, taken on day 0 of AZD1222 vaccination. Receptors were obtained from an adult in good health.

This clone was observed once. The V call is TRBV5-1, the J call TRBJ2-5; 12 bases agree with TRBD2. Losses at the gene ends were 2 bases for V and 2 bases for J; bases not matched to a gene: 4. This CDR3 spans 16 amino acids. The V gene's germline CDR1 is SGHRS and CDR2 YFSETQ. The CDR3 DNA reads as TGCGCCAGCAGCTTTACCGGGACTAGCGGGCAAGAGACCCAGTACTTC. Translated: CASSFTGTSGQETQYF.

J is TRBJ2-7 and V is TRBV5-1; a possible D gene is TRBD1 (5 bases). CDR1 is SGHRS and CDR2 is YFSETQ in the germline V gene. CDR3 length: 14 amino acids. Trimming cost V 4 bases and J 4 bases, with 15 bases left between them. The CDR3 reads CASSLQLTEYEQYF. The CDR3 bases are TGCGCCAGCAGCCTACAATTGACAGAGTACGAGCAGTACTTC.

The chain carries TRBV6-5 and TRBJ2-7, with D hard to call. This CDR3 spans 12 amino acids. Trimming left V 11 bases short and J 0 bases short, with 11 bases between. Germline CDR1 MNHEY, CDR2 SVGAGI. The chain's CDR3 is CAGGRSSYEQYF. In DNA, the CDR3 is TGTGCCGGCGGACGGAGCTCCTACGAGCAGTACTTC.

V and J are TRBV19 and TRBJ2-2, with D perhaps matching TRBD1 (6 bases). Between the trimmed V and J ends, which lost 0 bases and 6 bases, there was a span of 11 bases. CDR1 and CDR2 (germline): LNHDA, SQIVND (reference sequence). The CDR3 consists of 15 residues. The CDR3 loop reads CASSIDQGRAGELFF. The DNA of the CDR3 is TGTGCCAGTAGTATAGATCAGGGGAGAGCCGGGGAGCTGTTTTTT. The entire variable domain, with the rest obtained from reference TRBV19 and TRBJ2-2, is as follows: DGGITQSPKYLFRKEGQNVTLSCEQNLNHDAMYWYRQDPGQGLRLIYYSQIVNDFQKGDIAEGYSVSREKKESFPLTVTSAQKNPTAFYLCASSIDQGRAGELFFGEGSRLTVL.

As to this clone: One junction end does not reproduce the germline sequence, and a read error may be involved. This rearrangement joins TRBV29-1 to TRBJ1-2; TRBD1 aligns across 7 bases. The CDR3 is 9 residues long. The germline V gene encodes CDR1 SQVTM and CDR2 ANQGSEA. In DNA form, the CDR3 reads TGCAGCGTGGGAGACAGGGAAGCCTTC. It specifies CSVGDREAF.

The chain is built from TRBV6-5 and TRBJ1-2, with D unclear. Trimming took 6 bases from V and 6 from J, leaving 14 bases between them. This CDR3 is 13 amino acids long. Looked up from germline, CDR1 is MNHEY and CDR2 is SVGAGI. The CDR3 DNA follows: TGTGCCAGCAGCATAATCGGAGGCGATGGCTACACCTTC. It codes for CASSIIGGDGYTF.

The V and J genes are TRBV2 and TRBJ1-6; D might be TRBD1 (5 bases). Germline assignment: CDR1 SNHLY and CDR2 FYNNEI. This CDR3 spans 13 amino acids. Trimming left V 6 bases short and J 7 bases short, with 10 bases between. CDR3 nucleotide sequence: TGTGCCAGCAGCGGGACTCCCAATTCACCCCTCCACTTT. This codes for CASSGTPNSPLHF.

The V call is TRBV2, the J call TRBJ2-1; TRBD2 matches at 10 bases. Per germline, CDR1 SNHLY and CDR2 FYNNEI. V was clipped by 3 bases and J by 8 bases; unmatched bases: 7. This CDR3 is 15 amino acids long. CDR3 DNA: TGTGCCAGCAGTGACAAGTCTAGCGGGAGTTATGAGCAGTTCTTC. Translating gives CASSDKSSGSYEQFF.

The chain uses TRBV7-2 and TRBJ2-5, with 8 bases aligning to TRBD1. J lost 4 bases, V lost 5 bases, and 9 bases had no gene match. The CDR3 runs 15 residues. In germline, CDR1 is SGHTA, CDR2 FQGNSA. The CDR3 DNA is TGTGCCAGCAGCCAGCCGACAGGGGTGGGAGAGACCCAGTACTTC. The encoded protein is CASSQPTGVGETQYF.

This chain joins TRBV30 and TRBJ2-1; TRBD2 matches 8 bases. The CDR3 extends over 15 amino acids. Losses at the gene ends were 5 bases for V and 3 bases for J; bases not matched to a gene: 9. Germline assignment: CDR1 GTSNPN and CDR2 SVGIG (reference sequence). The CDR3 DNA follows: TGTGCCTGGCTTCCAGCGGGAGTGGGCTACAATGAGCAGTTCTTC. Its translation: CAWLPAGVGYNEQFF.

This chain uses TRBV7-2 with TRBJ1-4, with TRBD1 as a possible D gene (5 bases). Germline CDR1 and CDR2: SGHTA and FQGNSA. This CDR3 has 16 residues. The V gene lost 0 bases and the J gene lost 8 bases, with 16 bases spanning the gap. CDR3 nucleotide sequence: TGTGCCAGCAGCTTAGCGGGGGATAGGGCGAGGGAAAAACTGTTTTTT. Translated: CASSLAGDRAREKLFF.

This clone was seen a single time. The gene calls are TRBV5-5 and TRBJ2-5; tentatively, D is TRBD2 (6 bases). Trimming cost V 0 bases and J 4 bases, with 16 bases left between them. The CDR3 spans 16 residues. Germline CDR1 reads SGHKS; CDR2 reads YYEKEE (reference sequence). CDR3 DNA sequence: TGTGCCAGCAGCTTGGCCTTGGGGGGAAGGATAGAGACCCAGTACTTC. It encodes CASSLALGGRIETQYF.

V is TRBV5-1 and J is TRBJ2-5, with D perhaps TRBD1 (5 bases). V lost 4 bases and J 4 bases, leaving 14 bases between the germline ends. Germline V gene sequence: CDR1 SGHRS, CDR2 YFSETQ. This CDR3 spans 14 amino acids. The CDR3: CASSIGHLGETQYF. The CDR3 nucleotides read TGCGCCAGCAGCATAGGACATTTAGGAGAGACCCAGTACTTC.

The chain carries TRBV4-3 and TRBJ1-1, with 7 bases matching TRBD1. The germline V gene encodes CDR1 LGHNA and CDR2 YSLEER. The CDR3 has 14 amino acids. Trimming took 4 bases from V and 1 from J; bases not matched to a gene: 3. The CDR3 nucleotides are TGCGCCAGCAGCCGAACAGGGGCGAACACTGAAGCTTTCTTT. Its translation: CASSRTGANTEAFF.

The gene calls are TRBV19 and TRBJ1-1, with 8 bases aligning to TRBD1. Germline V gene data show CDR1 as LNHDA and CDR2 as SQIVND (reference sequence). V was pared by 5 bases and J by 4 bases, with 6 bases of the junction left unmatched. There are 14 residues in the CDR3. The DNA for the CDR3 is TGTGCCAGTAGTGAGACAGGGGCCGGCACTGAAGCTTTCTTT. This codes for CASSETGAGTEAFF.

The V and J genes are TRBV7-2 and TRBJ2-7; D is undetermined. Trimming pared 3 bases from V and 5 bases from J, leaving 14 bases between. Germline V gene data show CDR1 as SGHTA and CDR2 as FQGNSA. The CDR3 consists of 14 residues. The CDR3 loop is CASSLEVRWDEQYF. For the CDR3, the DNA is TGTGCCAGCAGCTTGGAAGTAAGGTGGGACGAGCAGTACTTC. Drawing the rest from reference TRBV7-2 and TRBJ2-7, the complete variable domain is GAGVSQSPSNKVTEKGKDVELRCDPISGHTALYWYRQSLGQGLEFLIYFQGNSAPDKSGLPSDRFSAERTGGSVSTLTIQRTQQEDSAVYLCASSLEVRWDEQYFGPGTRLTVT.

The J gene is TRBJ2-6, the V gene TRBV28, with 9 bases matching TRBD1. The V segment lost 6 bases and the J segment 0 bases; nucleotides outside the gene matches: 9. Germline-derived CDR1 and CDR2 are MDHEN and SYDVKM. CDR3 length: 18 amino acids. The CDR3 bases are TGTGCCAGCAGCTGGGGGACAGGGCCCTCCTCTGGGGCCAACGTCCTGACTTTC. Its protein product is CASSWGTGPSSGANVLTF.

The chain joins TRBV4-3 to TRBJ2-7, with D possibly being TRBD2 (6 bases). The germline CDR1 and CDR2 sequences are LGHNA and YSLEER. V was clipped by 0 bases and J by 1 base, with 13 bases between them. The CDR3 totals 16 residues. CDR3 DNA: TGCGCCAGCAGCCAAGATTGGCGGGGAGAGTCCTACGAGCAGTACTTC. This gives the protein CASSQDWRGESYEQYF.

The chain joins TRBV5-1 to TRBJ1-1; D unresolved. Trimming cost V 5 bases and J 3 bases, with 17 bases left between them. Germline lookup yields CDR1 SGHRS and CDR2 YFSETQ. This CDR3 is built from 15 residues. This CDR3 reads CASSPRNPQDTEAFF. In nucleotides, the CDR3 is TGCGCCAGCAGTCCTCGGAATCCGCAGGACACTGAAGCTTTCTTT.

This clone was detected many times. The rearrangement joins TRBV6-1 to TRBJ1-5, with a possible D match to TRBD1 (5 bases). This CDR3 contains 15 residues. Germline V gene data show CDR1 as MNHNS and CDR2 as SASEGT. The germline V and J ends were trimmed by 1 base and 1 base, with 8 bases remaining between them. DNA of the CDR3: TGTGCCAGCAGTGAAGATTGGGGGAGCAATCAGCCCCAGCATTTT. Protein product: CASSEDWGSNQPQHF.

The chain couples TRBV12-3 or TRBV12-4 to TRBJ1-2, with D hard to call. The length of the CDR3 is 13 residues. The V end was cut by 3 bases, the J end by 8 bases, with 13 bases between. The CDR3 sequence is CASSLRPHGGYTF. DNA of the CDR3: TGTGCCAGCAGTTTGCGGCCCCACGGAGGCTACACCTTC.

This sequence joins TRBV7-9 and TRBJ1-1; 7 bases map to TRBD1. Per germline, CDR1 SEHNR and CDR2 FQNEAQ (reference sequence). J lost 1 base, V lost 1 base, and 9 bases had no gene match. The CDR3 consists of 17 residues. CDR3 nucleotide sequence: TGTGCCAGCAGCTTAGTCCCAGGGGGTACACCGAACACTGAAGCTTTCTTT. This gives the protein CASSLVPGGTPNTEAFF.

In this sample, this clone turned up once. J is TRBJ1-6 and V is TRBV4-2; D is uncertain. The CDR3 extends over 16 amino acids. V was trimmed by 4 bases and J by 10 bases, leaving 20 bases between them. CDR1 is LGHNA, CDR2 YNFKEQ, per germline. CDR3 nucleotide sequence: TGTGCCAGCAGCCTGCACTTGACAAGGCAAGACTCACCCCTCCACTTT. Translating it yields CASSLHLTRQDSPLHF.

The V gene is TRBV9, the J gene TRBJ2-7, with 7 nucleotides matching TRBD1. After removal of 4 bases from V and 2 bases from J, the junction contained 9 bases not matched to a gene. CDR3 size: 15 residues. The germline gives CDR1 SGDLS, CDR2 YYNGEE. The CDR3 DNA sequence: TGTGCCAGCAGCCCCGCAGACAGGGTCCCCTACGAGCAGTACTTC. It codes for CASSPADRVPYEQYF.

The V gene is TRBV20-1, the J gene TRBJ2-1; D remains ambiguous. The V end lost 3 bases, the J end lost 6 bases, and 6 bases lay between the germline ends. This CDR3 is built from 11 residues. Germline V gene sequence: CDR1 DFQATT, CDR2 SNEGSKA (reference sequence). CDR3 sequence: CSASPFNEQFF. In DNA form, the CDR3 reads TGCAGTGCTAGCCCTTTCAATGAGCAGTTCTTC.

The V and J genes are TRBV3-1 (or the pseudogene TRBV3-2) and TRBJ1-6; D is undetermined. The CDR3 has 17 residues. The germline CDR1 and CDR2 sequences are LGHDT and YNNKEL (reference sequence). Trimming removed 0 bases from V and 3 bases from J, with 12 bases in between. CDR3 bases: TGTGCCAGCAGCCAAGAAGGTGGGAAAGGCTATAATTCACCCCTCCACTTT. It is translated as CASSQEGGKGYNSPLHF.

This chain connects TRBV2 to TRBJ1-5; 11 nucleotides agree with TRBD1. The germline V gene has CDR1 SNHLY and CDR2 FYNNEI. Trimming took 6 bases from V and 3 from J; bases not matched to a gene: 4. The CDR3 covers 15 residues. In DNA, the CDR3 is TGTGCCAGCAGGGGGGACAGGGGGTCCAATCAGCCCCAGCATTTT. The encoded protein is CASRGDRGSNQPQHF.

This chain connects TRBV28 to TRBJ2-7; 8 positions match TRBD2. From germline, CDR1 is MDHEN and CDR2 SYDVKM. CDR3 length equals 15 residues. With 3 bases clipped from V and 7 bases from J, the junction kept 11 bases outside the gene matches. CDR3 nucleotide sequence: TGTGCCAGCAGTTTGGGCGGGGGGACGGCCGGGGAGCAGTACTTC. This gives the protein CASSLGGGTAGEQYF.

The chain uses TRBV28 and TRBJ1-4; 8 nucleotides align to TRBD1. The V segment lost 5 bases and the J segment 6 bases; nucleotides outside the gene matches: 11. CDR3 size: 16 residues. CDR1 and CDR2 from the germline V gene are MDHEN and SYDVKM. DNA for the CDR3: TGTGCCAGCAGTCGTCCGGCAGGGGGCATGCATGAAAAACTGTTTTTT. Amino acids: CASSRPAGGMHEKLFF.

V and J are TRBV27 and TRBJ2-7, with TRBD1 matching 7 bases. The junction had 10 bases not matched to a gene; V was cut back by 6 bases and J by 5 bases. The germline V gene encodes CDR1 MNHEY and CDR2 SMNVEV (reference sequence). The CDR3 contains 14 residues. CDR3 DNA sequence: TGTGCCAGCAGCGAACTAGGGGGCCCCAACGAGCAGTACTTC. It specifies CASSELGGPNEQYF.

This sequence joins TRBV15 and TRBJ2-7; tentative D call: TRBD2 (5 bases). The V gene lost 0 bases and the J gene lost 5 bases, with 8 bases spanning the gap. Per germline, CDR1 LNHNV and CDR2 YYDKDF (reference sequence). The CDR3 is 13 amino acids. The CDR3: CATSRDRGNEQYF. CDR3 nucleotides: TGTGCCACCAGCAGAGATCGAGGGAACGAGCAGTACTTC.